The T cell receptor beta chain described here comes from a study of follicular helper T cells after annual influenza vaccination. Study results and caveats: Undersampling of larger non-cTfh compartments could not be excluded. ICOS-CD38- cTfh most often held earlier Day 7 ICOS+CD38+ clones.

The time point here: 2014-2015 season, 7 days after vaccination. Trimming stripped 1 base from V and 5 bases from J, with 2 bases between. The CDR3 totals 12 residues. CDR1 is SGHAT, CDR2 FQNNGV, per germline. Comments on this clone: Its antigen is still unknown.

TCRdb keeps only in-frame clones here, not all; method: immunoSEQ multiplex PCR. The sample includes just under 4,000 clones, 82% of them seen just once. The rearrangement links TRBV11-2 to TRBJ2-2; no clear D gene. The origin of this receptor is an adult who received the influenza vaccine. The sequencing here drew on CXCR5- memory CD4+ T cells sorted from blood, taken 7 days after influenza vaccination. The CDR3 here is CASSLGTGELFF. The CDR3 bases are TGTGCCAGCAGCTTAGGGACCGGGGAGCTGTTTTTT.